Here is one T cell receptor beta chain with its context. Unique molecular identifiers were present on the cDNA, and a universal primer site came from template switching. Using its own MiXCR run on the 5' RACE reads, TCRdb lists one record per CDR3 protein. The data hold 700,000 or so distinct CDR3 sequences, with about 20% observed a single time. Trimming cost V 0 bases and J 9 bases, with 9 bases left between them. Per germline, CDR1 LGHNA and CDR2 YSLEER. The CDR3 loop spans 13 amino acids. The record originates from a study of identical twins. These records were also assigned to another study, of T cells expressing NK-cell markers.

The chain joins TRBV4-3 to TRBJ1-5; D is undetermined. Sequenced sample: PBMCs. This clonotype originated in a young woman in good health. The CDR3 DNA reads as TGCGCCAGCAGCCAAGACCTGCTCGGGCCCCAGCATTTT. The encoded protein is CASSQDLLGPQHF.